The 14 T cell receptor beta chains given below trace back to one sample, sequenced in a study of blood T cell repertoires in COVID-19. The assay was immunoSEQ multiplex PCR, and TCRdb's table has in-frame clones only and misses some. The repertoire holds around 180,000 clones, with approximately 80% as singletons. Source material: PBMCs or T cells enriched from blood (not recorded which). The receptors come from a man aged 45-65 years who had recovered from COVID-19.

V and J are TRBV7-9 and TRBJ1-1, with TRBD1 matching over 7 bases. Germline-derived CDR1 and CDR2 are SEHNR and FQNEAQ (reference sequence). The CDR3 is made up of 13 amino acids. V lost 5 bases and J lost 4; bases outside the gene matches: 4. The DNA for the CDR3 is TGTGCCAGCAGCAAATACAGGGGCACTGAAGCTTTCTTT. This translates into CASSKYRGTEAFF.

V usage is TRBV4-2 and J usage is TRBJ1-3; 8 positions match TRBD1. The junction had 11 bases not matched to a gene; V was cut back by 0 bases and J by 4 bases. CDR1 and CDR2 from the germline V gene are LGHNA and YNFKEQ. The CDR3 consists of 18 residues. The CDR3 sequence is CASSQETFQGALGNTIYF. In DNA, the CDR3 is TGTGCCAGCAGCCAAGAGACCTTCCAGGGGGCGCTAGGAAACACCATATATTTT.

The chain carries TRBV11-3 and TRBJ1-1; the match to TRBD1 covers 7 bases. CDR3 size: 14 residues. CDR1 SGHNT and CDR2 YENEEA come from the germline V gene. After removal of 5 bases from V and 1 base from J, the junction contained 4 bases not matched to a gene. CDR3 loop: CASSPQGENTEAFF. CDR3 coding DNA: TGTGCCAGCAGCCCCCAGGGGGAGAACACTGAAGCTTTCTTT.

The CDR3 DNA reads TGTGCCAGCAGTGATCAGGGGGCCGGGGAGCTGTTTTTT. The encoded protein is CASSDQGAGELFF. The chain uses TRBV2 and TRBJ2-2; 7 nucleotides align to TRBD1. CDR3 length: 13 amino acids. In germline, CDR1 is SNHLY, CDR2 FYNNEI. The junction had 1 base not matched to a gene; V was cut back by 3 bases and J by 6 bases.

The chain joins TRBV7-3 to TRBJ2-7; D ambiguous. The germline V gene encodes CDR1 SGHTA and CDR2 FQGTGA. The CDR3 has 15 amino acids. The ends were cut back, 5 bases at V and 0 bases at J, with 14 bases in the middle. This chain's CDR3 is CASSLTFPSSYEQYF. The CDR3 DNA reads as TGTGCCAGCAGCCTCACTTTTCCTAGCTCCTACGAGCAGTACTTC. Full variable domain (remainder filled in from reference TRBV7-3 and TRBJ2-7): GAGVSQTPSNKVTEKGKYVELRCDPISGHTALYWYRQSLGQGPEFLIYFQGTGAADDSGLPNDRFFAVRPEGSVSTLKIQRTERGDSAVYLCASSLTFPSSYEQYFGPGTRLTVT.

In its sample, this clone was seen once. The chain joins TRBV12-5 to TRBJ2-2; tentative D call: TRBD2 (7 bases). Per germline, CDR1 LGHNT and CDR2 FRNRAP. Trimming left V 2 bases short and J 5 bases short, with 15 bases between. The CDR3 extends over 16 amino acids. The CDR3 DNA reads as TGTGCTAGTGGTTTGCCCCTAGGGGGGGCGACCGGGGAGCTGTTTTTT. Its translation is CASGLPLGGATGELFF.

The chain employs TRBV6-1 and TRBJ2-7, with no clear D. CDR1 and CDR2 from the germline V gene are MNHNS and SASEGT. Trimming cost V 0 bases and J 9 bases, with 15 bases left between them. This CDR3 comprises 14 residues. The CDR3 sequence: CASSEASNPSGQYF. CDR3 sequence (DNA): TGTGCCAGCAGTGAAGCGAGCAACCCATCGGGGCAGTACTTC.

The rearrangement uses TRBV5-1 and TRBJ2-2; 9 bases map to TRBD1. CDR3 length: 16 residues. V lost 4 bases to trimming and J lost 6 bases; unmatched junction nucleotides: 10. Germline V gene data show CDR1 as SGHRS and CDR2 as YFSETQ. The CDR3 DNA reads as TGCGCCAGCAGCCCGGACAGGGGTTTGTTTCCCGGGGAGCTGTTTTTT. Encoded protein: CASSPDRGLFPGELFF.

The rearrangement joins TRBV7-3 to TRBJ1-2, with 9 bases lining up with TRBD1. Germline loops: CDR1 SGHTA, CDR2 FQGTGA. J gave up 6 bases and V 5 bases, and 7 bases lay outside the gene matches. The CDR3 is 14 residues long. CDR3 loop: CASSASGTGNGYTF. The CDR3 bases are TGTGCCAGCAGCGCCTCCGGGACAGGGAATGGCTACACCTTC.

This clone came up a few times. The chain's CDR3 is CASSLGERGGVFF. The CDR3 nucleotides read TGTGCCAGCAGCTTAGGGGAGCGGGGGGGTGTGTTCTTC. V and J are TRBV11-3 and TRBJ2-1; 10 bases align to TRBD2. Germline V gene lookup returns CDR1 SGHNT and CDR2 YENEEA. The CDR3 consists of 13 residues. Unmatched junction bases numbered 6, after V lost 1 base and J lost 15 bases.

The CDR3 DNA follows: TGTGCCAGCAGTGAGGGGGGCTATAATTCACCCCTCCACTTT. Translation gives CASSEGGYNSPLHF. V is TRBV2 and J is TRBJ1-6; tentative D call: TRBD1 (5 bases). Germline CDR1 is SNHLY and CDR2 is FYNNEI. The CDR3 length is 14 residues. Trimming left V 3 bases short and J 3 bases short, with 6 bases between. The entire variable domain, with the rest obtained from reference TRBV2 and TRBJ1-6, is as follows: EPEVTQTPSHQVTQMGQEVILRCVPISNHLYFYWYRQILGQKVEFLVSFYNNEISEKSEIFDDQFSVERPDGSNFTLKIRSTKLEDSAMYFCASSEGGYNSPLHFGNGTRLTVT.

The J gene is TRBJ1-2, the V gene TRBV7-7, with a possible D match to TRBD1 (5 bases). The CDR3 length is 16 residues. Per the germline V gene, CDR1 is SSHAT and CDR2 is FNYEAQ (reference sequence). Here the CDR3 DNA reads TGTGCTAGCGGGGGGAGAGGAGGGATGAGAGGCTATGGCTACACCTTC. This sequence encodes CASGGRGGMRGYGYTF.

V and J are TRBV9 and TRBJ2-4, with TRBD2 as a possible D gene (7 bases). Trimming took off 4 bases at V and 8 bases at J, with 13 bases between the two ends. CDR1 is SGDLS, CDR2 YYNGEE, per germline. This CDR3 comprises 13 residues. CDR3 DNA: TGTGCCAGCAGCTCACAGGGAGGGGACATTCAGTACTTC. This encodes CASSSQGGDIQYF.

This clone was seen only a few times. Additional DNA sequences in this sample encode the identical CDR3. V is TRBV18 and J is TRBJ1-2; D is undetermined. The CDR3 runs 14 residues. V lost 0 bases, J lost 0 bases, and 5 bases lay in between. In germline, CDR1 is KGHSH, CDR2 LQKENI. The CDR3 DNA follows: TGTGCCAGCTCACCACCCGGGACTAACTATGGCTACACCTTC. Protein: CASSPPGTNYGYTF.